What follows are 20 T cell receptor beta chains derived from one specimen sequenced in a study of control samples from healthy donors and cancer patients. Method: immunoSEQ multiplex PCR; TCRdb's copy keeps in-frame clones and lacks some. The sample shows about 49,000 clones, approximately 83% of them seen only once. Material: PBMCs. These receptors were taken from a woman in her forties or fifties with lung cancer.

The chain uses TRBV28 and TRBJ2-1; D is perhaps TRBD1 (5 bases). CDR1 is MDHEN, CDR2 SYDVKM, per germline. Trimming took 3 bases from V and 4 from J, leaving 7 bases between them. This CDR3 contains 13 residues. In nucleotides, the CDR3 is TGTGCCAGCAGTTTGGACAAATACAATGAGCAGTTCTTC. It translates to CASSLDKYNEQFF.

This clone turned up a few times. Other DNA sequences within the sample encode an identical CDR3. The gene calls are TRBV4-3 and TRBJ1-1; no clear D gene. Germline V lookup: CDR1 LGHNA, CDR2 YSLEER. The CDR3 covers 15 residues. V was cut by 1 base and J by 0 bases, with 9 bases left in between. The CDR3 coding sequence is TGCGCCAGCAGCCAAGGAACGGATGTGAACACTGAAGCTTTCTTT. Translation: CASSQGTDVNTEAFF.

The rearrangement uses TRBV2 and TRBJ1-2; the D gene is possibly TRBD1 (6 bases). The CDR3 has 14 amino acids. Trimming left V 6 bases short and J 1 base short, with 12 bases between. Germline CDR1 reads SNHLY; CDR2 reads FYNNEI. CDR3 amino acids: CASSRGGNNYGYTF. The CDR3 DNA follows: TGTGCCAGCAGCCGAGGGGGTAATAACTATGGCTACACCTTC.

About this clone: The germline gene is not matched at one end of the junction; a read error may be the cause. The rearrangement uses TRBV5-1 and TRBJ1-2, with a possible D match to TRBD1 (5 bases). Germline CDR1 and CDR2: SGHRS and YFSETQ. This CDR3 comprises 14 residues. The CDR3 loop is CAGSLAGTYYGYTF. The CDR3 DNA follows: TGCGCCGGCAGCTTGGCCGGGACCTACTATGGCTACACCTTC.

The V call is TRBV27, the J call TRBJ2-7; D is possibly TRBD1 or TRBD2 (7 bases each). CDR1 is MNHEY and CDR2 is SMNVEV in the germline V gene (reference sequence). The length of the CDR3 is 11 residues. Trimming took 7 bases from V and 7 from J, leaving 11 bases between them. The CDR3 region is CASTRGGEQYF. The CDR3 bases are TGTGCCAGCACCAGGGGGGGAGAGCAGTACTTC.

This sequence joins TRBV20-1 and TRBJ1-2; D not certain. Trimming cost V 5 bases and J 14 bases, with 18 bases left between them. The CDR3 has 11 amino acids. Looked up from germline, CDR1 is DFQATT and CDR2 is SNEGSKA (reference sequence). The CDR3, as DNA: TGCAGTGCTGACTCTGAAGGCCCGAGGACCTTC. This translates into CSADSEGPRTF.

The genes are TRBV30 and TRBJ1-3, with TRBD1 matching over 7 bases. The CDR3 is 18 amino acids. V was clipped by 2 bases and J by 4 bases; unmatched bases: 17. CDR1 and CDR2 (germline): GTSNPN, SVGIG (reference sequence). DNA of the CDR3: TGTGCCTGGAGTTATGGACAGGCCCTGCTCACCGGCGGAAACACCATATATTTT. This encodes CAWSYGQALLTGGNTIYF.

With respect to this clone: A read error may produce the germline difference seen at one junction end. The V call is TRBV7-8, the J call TRBJ2-7; the match to TRBD2 covers 8 bases. The CDR3 sequence is 14 residues long. The germline gives CDR1 SGHVS, CDR2 FQNEAQ. The chain's CDR3 is CASTLSGGTYEQYF. The CDR3, as DNA: TGTGCCAGCACCTTATCGGGGGGGACCTACGAGCAGTACTTC. Full variable domain (missing parts from reference TRBV7-8 and TRBJ2-7): GAGVSQSPRYKVAKRGQDVALRCDPISGHVSLFWYQQALGQGPEFLTYFQNEAQLDKSGLPSDRFFAERPEGSVSTLKIQRTQQEDSAVYLCASTLSGGTYEQYFGPGTRLTVT.

The V gene is TRBV14, the J gene TRBJ1-1, with D tentatively TRBD1 (5 bases). The CDR3 loop spans 16 amino acids. Germline V gives CDR1 SGHDN, CDR2 FVKESK. V shed 0 bases and J shed 1 base, with 12 bases lying between them. This CDR3 is CASSQEGRWENTEAFF. CDR3 nucleotide sequence: TGTGCCAGCAGCCAAGAGGGACGTTGGGAGAACACTGAAGCTTTCTTT.

The chain is built from TRBV28 and TRBJ1-2; 7 nucleotides align to TRBD1. CDR1 and CDR2 from the germline V gene are MDHEN and SYDVKM. The CDR3 is 15 amino acids. After removal of 4 bases from V and 5 bases from J, the junction contained 10 bases not matched to a gene. In DNA, the CDR3 is TGTGCCAGCAGTTCCCCCCTCACAGGGGTGTATGGCTACACCTTC. Translation gives CASSSPLTGVYGYTF.

The rearrangement joins TRBV4-3 to TRBJ2-7; TRBD1 aligns across 8 bases. The CDR3 extends over 16 amino acids. The J segment lost 0 bases and the V segment lost 0 bases, leaving 4 bases of the junction unmatched. Germline V gene data show CDR1 as LGHNA and CDR2 as YSLEER. The CDR3 sequence: CASSQDDRGFSYEQYF. CDR3 DNA sequence: TGCGCCAGCAGCCAAGATGACAGGGGATTCTCCTACGAGCAGTACTTC.

The chain employs TRBV10-3 and TRBJ2-1, with D uncertain. Germline CDR1 and CDR2: ENHRY and SYGVKD. This CDR3 has 13 amino acids. Trimming pared 0 bases from V and 9 bases from J, leaving 9 bases between. CDR3 nucleotide sequence: TGTGCCATCAGTGAGTCTTCTCCGGGTGAGCAGTTCTTC. Translated, it gives CAISESSPGEQFF.

The gene calls are TRBV2 and TRBJ1-1; D is unresolved. Germline-derived CDR1 and CDR2 are SNHLY and FYNNEI. The V and J ends lost 11 bases and 3 bases respectively, with 16 bases between them. CDR3 length: 13 residues. CDR3 coding DNA: TGTGCCGGGATGGGCCGGCGGGACACTGAAGCTTTCTTT. Its protein product is CAGMGRRDTEAFF.

This sequence joins TRBV11-1 and TRBJ2-7; either TRBD1 or TRBD2 may supply D (5 bases each). Germline V gene sequence: CDR1 SGHAT, CDR2 FQDESV (reference sequence). CDR3 length: 15 residues. The V end was cut by 0 bases, the J end by 2 bases, with 11 bases between. In DNA form, the CDR3 reads TGTGCCAGCAGCTTAGCGGGGGTGGATACCTACGAGCAGTACTTC. Translated: CASSLAGVDTYEQYF.

The chain couples TRBV14 to TRBJ1-6, with 9 bases that match TRBD1. After removal of 4 bases from V and 10 bases from J, the junction contained 8 bases not matched to a gene. The CDR3 length is 15 residues. Germline V CDR1 and CDR2: SGHDN, FVKESK. The CDR3 DNA sequence: TGTGCCAGCAGCCGGTCCGGGACAGGGACCTCACCCCTCCACTTT. Its translation: CASSRSGTGTSPLHF.

This chain connects TRBV16 to TRBJ1-2; D is ambiguous. Germline V gives CDR1 KGHSY, CDR2 FQNENV. The CDR3 consists of 15 residues. The germline V and J ends were trimmed by 0 bases and 4 bases, with 12 bases remaining between them. This CDR3 is CASSQSLSYPYGYTF. Here the CDR3 DNA reads TGTGCCAGCAGCCAATCGTTGAGTTACCCCTATGGCTACACCTTC.

The gene calls are TRBV18 and TRBJ1-2; D ambiguous. Trimming took 3 bases from V and 6 from J, leaving 11 bases between them. Germline V CDR1 and CDR2: KGHSH, LQKENI. The CDR3 is 13 amino acids. CDR3 sequence: CASSPLPTDGYTF. The CDR3 coding sequence is TGTGCCAGCTCACCCCTCCCGACGGATGGCTACACCTTC. Based on the CDR3 plus reference TRBV18 and TRBJ1-2, the full variable domain is NAGVMQNPRHLVRRRGQEARLRCSPMKGHSHVYWYRQLPEEGLKFMVYLQKENIIDESGMPKERFSAEFPKEGPSILRIQQVVRGDSAAYFCASSPLPTDGYTFGSGTRLTVV.

V is TRBV11-2 and J is TRBJ1-2; D is perhaps TRBD1 (5 bases). Per germline, CDR1 SGHAT and CDR2 FQNNGV. The CDR3 totals 15 residues. Trimming cost V 4 bases and J 4 bases, with 16 bases left between them. Here the CDR3 reads CASSSFPDRSYGYTF. The CDR3 region has the DNA TGTGCCAGCAGCTCGTTCCCCGACAGATCCTATGGCTACACCTTC.

The genes are TRBV18 and TRBJ2-7; 10 nucleotides match TRBD2. Germline CDR1 and CDR2: KGHSH and LQKENI. The junction had 8 bases not matched to a gene; V was cut back by 1 base and J by 2 bases. The CDR3 is 17 amino acids. The CDR3 region is CASSPRASGGVTYEQYF. CDR3 DNA: TGTGCCAGCTCACCACGGGCTAGCGGGGGCGTGACCTACGAGCAGTACTTC.

The chain uses TRBV20-1 and TRBJ1-1; unclear D gene. With 8 bases removed from V and 6 bases from J, the gap between germline ends came to 13 bases. Germline V gene sequence: CDR1 DFQATT, CDR2 SNEGSKA (reference sequence). The CDR3 spans 11 residues. CDR3 region: CSPAGPAEAFF. CDR3 DNA: TGCAGTCCCGCCGGGCCCGCTGAAGCTTTCTTT.